The 15 T cell receptor beta chains below come from one sample, sequenced in a study of cytomegalovirus exposure and HLA in healthy donors. Primers included in the PCR were 60 Vbeta and 13 Jbeta primers. Assay used: immunoSEQ multiplex PCR; TCRdb lists only in-frame clones, some missing. The profile shows about 130,000 clones, about three quarters of them singletons. What was sequenced was PBMCs. Every receptor here comes from a human donor in good health.

With regard to this clone: At one of its ends the junction is not consistent with the germline gene, which may arise from a read error. The rearrangement links TRBV7-9 to TRBJ1-1, with 8 bases that match TRBD1. Germline CDR1 SEHNR, CDR2 FQNEAQ (reference sequence). This CDR3 spans 12 amino acids. DNA of the CDR3: TGTTCCAGCGACGCAGGGGGCAGAAAGGCTTTCTTT. As protein: CSSDAGGRKAFF. Variable domain in full (rest from reference TRBV7-9 and TRBJ1-1): DTGVSQNPRHKITKRGQNVTFRCDPISEHNRLYWYRQTLGQGPEFLTYFQNEAQLEKSRLLSDRFSAERPKGSFSTLEIQRTEQGDSAMYLCSSDAGGRKAFFGQGTRLTVV.

The CDR3 coding sequence is TGTGCCTGGACCGTAGGCGGGGGGAAATTTGAGCAGTTCTTC. This translates into CAWTVGGGKFEQFF. The J gene is TRBJ2-1, the V gene TRBV30; 8 bases are shared with TRBD2. This CDR3 spans 14 amino acids. V lost 4 bases and J lost 9; bases outside the gene matches: 11. Germline values: CDR1 GTSNPN, CDR2 SVGIG (reference sequence).

The chain recombines TRBV7-9 with TRBJ1-2; the D gene is possibly TRBD1 (6 bases). Germline CDR1 and CDR2: SEHNR and FQNEAQ (reference sequence). V lost 5 bases, J lost 6 bases, and 16 bases lay in between. The CDR3 length is 14 residues. The CDR3 sequence is CASSLRGRIDGYTF. Written as DNA, the CDR3 is TGTGCCAGCAGCCTCAGGGGAAGGATAGATGGCTACACCTTC.

The genes are TRBV27 and TRBJ1-2; D might be TRBD1 (5 bases). The germline CDR1 and CDR2 sequences are MNHEY and SMNVEV (reference sequence). This CDR3 has 13 amino acids. V was pared by 6 bases and J by 3 bases, with 11 bases between. The CDR3 DNA is TGTGCCAGCAGCTTGGGCAGGGACTATGGCTACACCTTC. Protein: CASSLGRDYGYTF.

The chain joins TRBV9 to TRBJ1-1; unclear D gene. The CDR3 contains 14 residues. V dropped 0 bases and J dropped 4 bases, with 10 bases sitting between them. The germline gives CDR1 SGDLS, CDR2 YYNGEE. CDR3 loop: CASSVGTSFTEAFF. The CDR3 DNA follows: TGTGCCAGCAGCGTAGGCACTAGCTTCACTGAAGCTTTCTTT.

The chain has TRBV5-8 and TRBJ2-5; a weak D match, TRBD2 (6 bases). Matching the DNA end better, TRBJ2-7 makes the J call doubtful. Germline V gene sequence: CDR1 SGHTS, CDR2 YDEGEE. This CDR3 region has 15 residues. The chain's CDR3 is CASSLGSSVSYEQYF. CDR3 nucleotides: TGTGCCAGCAGCTTAGGGTCTAGCGTTTCCTACGAGCAGTACTTC.

The rearrangement uses TRBV7-9 and TRBJ2-1; the D gene is possibly TRBD2 (5 bases). Trimming cost V 3 bases and J 5 bases, with 14 bases left between them. Germline lookup yields CDR1 SEHNR and CDR2 FQNEAQ (reference sequence). This CDR3 contains 15 residues. In DNA form, the CDR3 reads TGTGCCAGCAGCTTTACTTCCCCGGGGAACAATGAGCAGTTCTTC. As protein: CASSFTSPGNNEQFF.

The chain employs TRBV7-9 and TRBJ1-2; D perhaps matches TRBD1 (6 bases). Trimming shortened V by 5 bases and J by 6 bases, and 25 bases separated the two germline ends. From germline, CDR1 is SEHNR and CDR2 FQNEAQ (reference sequence). The CDR3 is 17 residues long. This CDR3 reads CASSPEFGGRGANGYTF. CDR3 DNA: TGTGCCAGCAGCCCAGAGTTTGGTGGGCGGGGGGCGAATGGCTACACCTTC.

The V call is TRBV11-2, the J call TRBJ1-5; D unresolved. CDR3 length equals 14 residues. Trimming left V 4 bases short and J 7 bases short, with 14 bases between. Per the germline V gene, CDR1 is SGHAT and CDR2 is FQNNGV. The CDR3 nucleotides are TGTGCCAGCAGCTCCTCCCAAGCTGAGCAGCCCCAGCATTTT. Residues: CASSSSQAEQPQHF.

This clone was recorded only once. The rearrangement links TRBV11-3 to TRBJ2-1, with TRBD2 as a possible D gene (5 bases). V lost 4 bases, J lost 9 bases, and 19 bases lay in between. Looked up from germline, CDR1 is SGHNT and CDR2 is YENEEA. The CDR3 has 15 residues. The CDR3 sequence: CASSSALWMAGEQFF. The CDR3 DNA reads TGTGCCAGCAGCTCCGCCCTTTGGATGGCGGGTGAGCAGTTCTTC.

The chain joins TRBV7-2 to TRBJ2-7, with TRBD2 matching 7 bases. V trimming: 4 bases; J trimming: 2 bases; junction bases outside the gene matches: 8. Germline V gene sequence: CDR1 SGHTA, CDR2 FQGNSA. The CDR3 has 15 amino acids. CDR3 sequence: CASSSQGGSPYEQYF. CDR3 sequence (DNA): TGTGCCAGCAGCTCCCAAGGCGGGAGTCCCTACGAGCAGTACTTC.

The chain has TRBV19 and TRBJ2-4, with D tentatively TRBD2 (8 bases). This CDR3 is 15 amino acids long. Germline-derived CDR1 and CDR2 are LNHDA and SQIVND (reference sequence). Trimming cost V 4 bases and J 7 bases, with 17 bases left between them. The CDR3, as DNA: TGTGCCAGTAGTAACCCGGGAGGGGGCAGGAACATTCAGTACTTC. Protein sequence: CASSNPGGGRNIQYF.

V is TRBV11-2 and J is TRBJ2-7; TRBD2 matches 7 bases. CDR1 is SGHAT and CDR2 is FQNNGV in the germline V gene. The V gene end was trimmed by 6 bases and the J gene end by 0 bases; junction bases not matched to a gene: 2. The CDR3 consists of 13 residues. CDR3 coding DNA: TGTGCCAGCAGGCTAGCGGACTCCTACGAGCAGTACTTC. Its protein product is CASRLADSYEQYF.

This chain joins TRBV20-1 and TRBJ2-1, with unresolved D. Trimming pared 1 base from V and 9 bases from J, leaving 7 bases between. Germline CDR1 is DFQATT and CDR2 is SNEGSKA (reference sequence). The CDR3 runs 11 residues. This CDR3 is CSARVSTEQFF. The CDR3 bases are TGCAGTGCTAGAGTCTCTACTGAGCAGTTCTTC.

This clone was counted a single time. CDR3 amino acids: CASSVGQGHPYEQYF. As DNA, the CDR3 is TGTGCCAGCAGCGTGGGACAGGGCCATCCCTACGAGCAGTACTTC. The chain is built from TRBV9 and TRBJ2-7, with 9 positions matching TRBD1. V lost 2 bases and J lost 2; bases outside the gene matches: 5. CDR3 length: 15 residues. The germline gives CDR1 SGDLS, CDR2 YYNGEE.